Given below is one T cell receptor beta chain in context. Its antigen is unidentified. TCR beta CDR3 region amplification was performed from RNA transcripts. Carried out on the TCR CDR3, a first-round RT-PCR used the HTBI primer set. TCRdb called the multiplex PCR reads again in MiXCR, with one record for every CDR3 protein. This table holds under 400,000 distinct CDR3 sequences, around 18% found once. This sample was included in a study of T cells in Graves' hyperthyroidism and ophthalmopathy. Looking at the study overall: Upon initial diagnosis and before any treatment, peripheral blood was collected. Study-level findings and limits: Appearing also in blood were most of the thyroid clonotypes expanded above 0.001.

The CDR3 length is 17 residues. Germline V gene data show CDR1 as MGHRA and CDR2 as YSYEKL. Trimming stripped 3 bases from V and 6 bases from J, with 20 bases between. Ophthalmopathy cases met thresholds of Clinical Activity Score at least 3, NOSPECS grade at least 4 and duration under 3 months. Diagnosis rested on symptoms, serum thyroxine and TRAb, thyroid ultrasound, and orbital computed tomography. The rearrangement joins TRBV4-1 to TRBJ2-2; D remains unclear. This clonotype was sampled from a woman in her thirties or forties with Graves' ophthalmopathy. Sequencing input: blood. The chain's CDR3 is CASSQNENRADPGELFF. CDR3 sequence (DNA): TGCGCCAGCAGCCAGAACGAGAATCGGGCCGACCCCGGGGAGCTGTTTTTT.